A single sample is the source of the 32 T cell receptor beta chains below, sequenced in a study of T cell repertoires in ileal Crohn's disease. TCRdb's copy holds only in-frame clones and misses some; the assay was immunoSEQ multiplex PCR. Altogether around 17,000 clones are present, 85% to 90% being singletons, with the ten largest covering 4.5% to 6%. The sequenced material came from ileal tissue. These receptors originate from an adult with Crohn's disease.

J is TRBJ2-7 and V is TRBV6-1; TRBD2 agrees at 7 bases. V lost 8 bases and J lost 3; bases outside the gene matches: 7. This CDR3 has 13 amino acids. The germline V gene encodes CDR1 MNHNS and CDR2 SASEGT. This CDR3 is CASGRAGNYEQYF. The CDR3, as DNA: TGTGCCAGCGGGAGGGCTGGGAACTACGAGCAGTACTTC.

CDR3 DNA sequence: TGTGCCAGCAGCCAAAACAGGGGATATGAGCAGTTCTTC. It translates to CASSQNRGYEQFF. This chain connects TRBV7-6 to TRBJ2-1, with 7 bases identical to TRBD1. J gave up 8 bases and V 5 bases, and 6 bases lay outside the gene matches. Germline V gene data show CDR1 as SGHVS and CDR2 as FNYEAQ. This CDR3 region has 13 residues.

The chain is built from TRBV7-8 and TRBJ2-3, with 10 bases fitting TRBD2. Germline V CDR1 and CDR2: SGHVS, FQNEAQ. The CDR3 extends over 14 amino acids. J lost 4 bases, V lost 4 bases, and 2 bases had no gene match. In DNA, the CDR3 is TGTGCCAGCAGCTCCCTAGCGGGAGCAGATACGCAGTATTTT. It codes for CASSSLAGADTQYF.

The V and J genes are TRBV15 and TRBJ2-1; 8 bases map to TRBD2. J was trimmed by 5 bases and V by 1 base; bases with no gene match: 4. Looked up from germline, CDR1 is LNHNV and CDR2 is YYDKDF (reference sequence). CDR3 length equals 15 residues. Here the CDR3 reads CATSRGTSGDNEQFF. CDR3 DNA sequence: TGTGCCACCAGCAGAGGCACTAGCGGTGACAATGAGCAGTTCTTC. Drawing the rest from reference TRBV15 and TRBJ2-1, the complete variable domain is DAMVIQNPRYQVTQFGKPVTLSCSQTLNHNVMYWYQQKSSQAPKLLFHYYDKDFNNEADTPDNFQSRRPNTSFCFLDIRSPGLGDTAMYLCATSRGTSGDNEQFFGPGTRLTVL.

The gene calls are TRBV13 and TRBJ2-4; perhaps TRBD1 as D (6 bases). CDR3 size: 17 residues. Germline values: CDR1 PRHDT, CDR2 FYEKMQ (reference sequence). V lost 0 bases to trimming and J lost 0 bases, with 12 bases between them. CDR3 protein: CASSLGPGQLAKNIQYF. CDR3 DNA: TGTGCCAGCAGCTTAGGCCCCGGACAGCTAGCCAAAAACATTCAGTACTTC.

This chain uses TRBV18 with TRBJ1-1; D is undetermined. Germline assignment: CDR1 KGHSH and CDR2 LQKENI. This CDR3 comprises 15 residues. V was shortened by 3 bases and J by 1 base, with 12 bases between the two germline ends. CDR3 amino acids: CASSPSGRENTEAFF. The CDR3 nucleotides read TGTGCCAGCTCACCTTCAGGACGGGAGAACACTGAAGCTTTCTTT. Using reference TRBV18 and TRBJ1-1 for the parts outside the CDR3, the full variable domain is NAGVMQNPRHLVRRRGQEARLRCSPMKGHSHVYWYRQLPEEGLKFMVYLQKENIIDESGMPKERFSAEFPKEGPSILRIQQVVRGDSAAYFCASSPSGRENTEAFFGQGTRLTVV.

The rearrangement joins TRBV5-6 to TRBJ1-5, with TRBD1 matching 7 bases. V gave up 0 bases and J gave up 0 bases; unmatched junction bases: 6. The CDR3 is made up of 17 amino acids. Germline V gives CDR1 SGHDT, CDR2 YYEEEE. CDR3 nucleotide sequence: TGTGCCAGCAGCTTGGCACGGGACAGATATAGCAATCAGCCCCAGCATTTT. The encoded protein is CASSLARDRYSNQPQHF.

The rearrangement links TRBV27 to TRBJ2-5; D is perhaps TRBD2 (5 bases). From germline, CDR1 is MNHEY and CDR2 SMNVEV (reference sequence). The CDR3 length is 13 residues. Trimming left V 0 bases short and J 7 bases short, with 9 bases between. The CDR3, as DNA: TGTGCCAGCAGTTTATCCCCAGCGGTGACCCAGTACTTC. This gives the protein CASSLSPAVTQYF.

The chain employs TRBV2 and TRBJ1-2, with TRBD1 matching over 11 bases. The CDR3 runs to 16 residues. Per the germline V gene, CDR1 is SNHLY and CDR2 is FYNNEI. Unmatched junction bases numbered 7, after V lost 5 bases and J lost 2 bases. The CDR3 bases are TGTGCCAGCAGTCCCGGGACAGGGGGTTTCAACTATGGCTACACCTTC. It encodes CASSPGTGGFNYGYTF. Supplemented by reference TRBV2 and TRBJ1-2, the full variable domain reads EPEVTQTPSHQVTQMGQEVILRCVPISNHLYFYWYRQILGQKVEFLVSFYNNEISEKSEIFDDQFSVERPDGSNFTLKIRSTKLEDSAMYFCASSPGTGGFNYGYTFGSGTRLTVV.

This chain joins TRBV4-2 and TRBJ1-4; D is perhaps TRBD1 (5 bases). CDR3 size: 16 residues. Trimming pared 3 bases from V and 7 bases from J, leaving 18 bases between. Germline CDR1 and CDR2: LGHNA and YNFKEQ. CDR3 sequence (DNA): TGTGCCAGCAGCCAGTCCCAGGGAACACGGCTTGAAAAACTGTTTTTT. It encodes CASSQSQGTRLEKLFF.

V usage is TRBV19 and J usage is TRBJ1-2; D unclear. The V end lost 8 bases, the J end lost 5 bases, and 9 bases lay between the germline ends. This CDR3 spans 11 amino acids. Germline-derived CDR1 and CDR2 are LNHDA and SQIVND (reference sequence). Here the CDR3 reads CASGTSYGYTF. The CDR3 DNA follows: TGTGCCAGTGGTACCTCTTATGGCTACACCTTC.

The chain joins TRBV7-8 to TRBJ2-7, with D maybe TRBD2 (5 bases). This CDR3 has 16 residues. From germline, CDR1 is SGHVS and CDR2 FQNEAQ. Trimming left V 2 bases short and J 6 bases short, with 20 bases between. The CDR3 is CASSLRFSATSGEQYF. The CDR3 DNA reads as TGTGCCAGCAGCTTACGATTTAGCGCCACGTCAGGCGAGCAGTACTTC.

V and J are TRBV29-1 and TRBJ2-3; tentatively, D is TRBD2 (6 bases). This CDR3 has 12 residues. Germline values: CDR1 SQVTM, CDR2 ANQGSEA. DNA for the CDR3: TGCGGTTGGGAGGAGGGCACAGATACGCAGTATTTT. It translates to CGWEEGTDTQYF.

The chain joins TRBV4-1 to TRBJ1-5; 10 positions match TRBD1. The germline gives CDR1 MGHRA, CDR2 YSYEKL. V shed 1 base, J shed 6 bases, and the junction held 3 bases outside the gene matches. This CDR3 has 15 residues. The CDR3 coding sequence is TGCGCCAGCAGCCAAGGGGGACAGGGGTTTCAGCCCCAGCATTTT. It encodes CASSQGGQGFQPQHF.

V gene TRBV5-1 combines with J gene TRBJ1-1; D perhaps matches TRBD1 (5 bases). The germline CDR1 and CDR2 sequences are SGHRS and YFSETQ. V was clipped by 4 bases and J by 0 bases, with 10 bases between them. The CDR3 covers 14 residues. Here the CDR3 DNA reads TGCGCCAGCAGCGTAGGGGTGATGAACACTGAAGCTTTCTTT. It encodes CASSVGVMNTEAFF.

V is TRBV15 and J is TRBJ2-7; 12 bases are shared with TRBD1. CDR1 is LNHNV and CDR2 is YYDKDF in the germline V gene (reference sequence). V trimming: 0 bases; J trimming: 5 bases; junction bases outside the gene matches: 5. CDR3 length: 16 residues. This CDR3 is CATSRDRGQGADEQYF. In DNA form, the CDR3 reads TGTGCCACCAGCAGAGATAGGGGACAGGGGGCCGACGAGCAGTACTTC.

The CDR3: CASSLETRGRVSYEQYF. The CDR3 DNA is TGTGCCAGCAGCTTGGAGACCCGCGGGAGAGTATCCTACGAGCAGTACTTC. The chain employs TRBV5-6 and TRBJ2-7, with 7 bases identical to TRBD2. Trimming at V came to 0 bases and at J to 1 base, leaving 10 bases not matched to a gene. Germline V gene lookup returns CDR1 SGHDT and CDR2 YYEEEE. This CDR3 has 17 residues.

The CDR3 DNA reads as TGTGCCAGCATGGCAGGGGGCGAAAGAGGATCTTTCTTT. Translating it yields CASMAGGERGSFF. The chain joins TRBV7-9 to TRBJ1-1; the match to TRBD1 covers 8 bases. Trimming at V came to 7 bases and at J to 12 bases, leaving 13 bases not matched to a gene. Germline V gene data show CDR1 as SEHNR and CDR2 as FQNEAQ (reference sequence). The CDR3 runs to 13 residues. Full variable domain (missing parts from reference TRBV7-9 and TRBJ1-1): DTGVSQNPRHKITKRGQNVTFRCDPISEHNRLYWYRQTLGQGPEFLTYFQNEAQLEKSRLLSDRFSAERPKGSFSTLEIQRTEQGDSAMYLCASMAGGERGSFFGQGTRLTVV.

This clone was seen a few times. For the CDR3, the DNA is TGTGCCAGCAGCTTGGGGACAGGGGAAAAACTGTTTTTT. Translation gives CASSLGTGEKLFF. The chain combines TRBV7-2 with TRBJ1-4, with TRBD1 identical over 9 bases. CDR1 and CDR2 (germline): SGHTA, FQGNSA. The ends lost 3 bases at V and 8 bases at J; junction bases unmatched: 1. The CDR3 consists of 13 residues.

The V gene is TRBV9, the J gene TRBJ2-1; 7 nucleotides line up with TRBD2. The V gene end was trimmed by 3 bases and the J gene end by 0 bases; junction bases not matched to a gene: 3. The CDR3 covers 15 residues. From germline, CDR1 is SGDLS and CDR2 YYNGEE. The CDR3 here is CASSAGGGSYNEQFF. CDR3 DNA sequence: TGTGCCAGCAGCGCCGGCGGGGGCTCCTACAATGAGCAGTTCTTC.

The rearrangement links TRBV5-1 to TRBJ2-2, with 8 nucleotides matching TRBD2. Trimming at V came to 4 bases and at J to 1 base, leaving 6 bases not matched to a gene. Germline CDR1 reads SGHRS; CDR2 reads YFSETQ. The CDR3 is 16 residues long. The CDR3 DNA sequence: TGCGCCAGCAGCCCGGGAGGGACTGTGAACACCGGGGAGCTGTTTTTT. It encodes CASSPGGTVNTGELFF.

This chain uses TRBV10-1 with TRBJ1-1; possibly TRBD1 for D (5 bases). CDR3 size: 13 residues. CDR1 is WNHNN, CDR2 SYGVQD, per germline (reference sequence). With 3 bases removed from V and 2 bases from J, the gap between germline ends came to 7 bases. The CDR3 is CASSEQANTEAFF. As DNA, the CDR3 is TGCGCCAGCAGTGAACAGGCTAACACTGAAGCTTTCTTT.

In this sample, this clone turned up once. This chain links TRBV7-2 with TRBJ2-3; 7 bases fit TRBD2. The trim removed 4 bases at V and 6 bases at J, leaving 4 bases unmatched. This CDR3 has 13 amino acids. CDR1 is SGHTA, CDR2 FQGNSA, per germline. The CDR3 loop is CASSWTRVDTQYF. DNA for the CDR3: TGTGCCAGCAGCTGGACTAGGGTCGATACGCAGTATTTT.

The CDR3 loop is CASSHGGSSYEQYF. CDR3 nucleotide sequence: TGTGCCAGCAGCCATGGCGGGAGCTCCTACGAGCAGTACTTC. The gene calls are TRBV4-2 and TRBJ2-7; 7 positions match TRBD2. J gave up 0 bases and V 3 bases, and 2 bases lay outside the gene matches. CDR3 size: 14 residues. The germline V gene encodes CDR1 LGHNA and CDR2 YNFKEQ.

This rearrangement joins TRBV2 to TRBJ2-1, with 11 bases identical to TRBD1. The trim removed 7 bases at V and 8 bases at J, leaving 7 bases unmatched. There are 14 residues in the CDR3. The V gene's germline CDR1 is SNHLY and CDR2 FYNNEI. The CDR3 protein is CASKRDRGLDEQFF. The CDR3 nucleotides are TGTGCCAGCAAACGGGACAGGGGGTTAGATGAGCAGTTCTTC.

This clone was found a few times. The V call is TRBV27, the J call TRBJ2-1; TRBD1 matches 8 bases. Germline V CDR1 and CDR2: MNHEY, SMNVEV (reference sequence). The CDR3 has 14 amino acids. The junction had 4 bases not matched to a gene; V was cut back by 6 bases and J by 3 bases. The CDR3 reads CASRSGTGYNEQFF. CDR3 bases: TGTGCCAGCAGATCCGGGACAGGCTACAATGAGCAGTTCTTC.

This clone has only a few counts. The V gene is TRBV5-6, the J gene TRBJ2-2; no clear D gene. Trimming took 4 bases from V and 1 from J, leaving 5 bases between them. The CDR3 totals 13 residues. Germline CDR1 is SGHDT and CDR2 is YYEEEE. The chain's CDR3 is CASSAENTGELFF. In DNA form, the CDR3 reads TGTGCCAGCAGCGCAGAGAACACCGGGGAGCTGTTTTTT.

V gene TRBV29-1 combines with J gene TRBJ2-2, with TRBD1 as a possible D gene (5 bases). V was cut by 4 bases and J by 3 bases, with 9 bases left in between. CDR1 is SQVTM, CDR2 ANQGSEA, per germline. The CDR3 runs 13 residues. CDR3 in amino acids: CSVGQMDTGELFF. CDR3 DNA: TGCAGCGTTGGACAGATGGACACCGGGGAGCTGTTTTTT.

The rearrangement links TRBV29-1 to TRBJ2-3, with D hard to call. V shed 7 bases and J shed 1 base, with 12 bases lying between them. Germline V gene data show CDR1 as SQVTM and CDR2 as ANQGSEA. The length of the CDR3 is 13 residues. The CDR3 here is CSGAETGTDTQYF. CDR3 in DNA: TGCAGCGGAGCCGAAACAGGCACAGATACGCAGTATTTT.

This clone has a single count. DNA for the CDR3: TGTGCCAGCAGTGAAGCGGCAGGAATCTCTGGAAACACCATATATTTT. Its translation is CASSEAAGISGNTIYF. The chain carries TRBV6-1 and TRBJ1-3; unclear D gene. The CDR3 is made up of 16 amino acids. Trimming stripped 0 bases from V and 0 bases from J, with 9 bases between. Germline V CDR1 and CDR2: MNHNS, SASEGT.

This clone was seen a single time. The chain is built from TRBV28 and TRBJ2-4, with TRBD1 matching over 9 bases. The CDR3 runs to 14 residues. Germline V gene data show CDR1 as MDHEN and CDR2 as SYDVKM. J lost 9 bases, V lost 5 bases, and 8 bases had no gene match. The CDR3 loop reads CASSQQGAEIIQYF. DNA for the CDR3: TGTGCCAGCAGTCAACAGGGGGCGGAAATCATTCAGTACTTC.

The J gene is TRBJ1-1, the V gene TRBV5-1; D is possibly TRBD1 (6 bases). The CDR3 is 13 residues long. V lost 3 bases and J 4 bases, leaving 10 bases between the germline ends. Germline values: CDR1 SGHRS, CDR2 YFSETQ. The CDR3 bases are TGCGCCAGCAGCTCCACAGGGCCCACTGAAGCTTTCTTT. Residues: CASSSTGPTEAFF.